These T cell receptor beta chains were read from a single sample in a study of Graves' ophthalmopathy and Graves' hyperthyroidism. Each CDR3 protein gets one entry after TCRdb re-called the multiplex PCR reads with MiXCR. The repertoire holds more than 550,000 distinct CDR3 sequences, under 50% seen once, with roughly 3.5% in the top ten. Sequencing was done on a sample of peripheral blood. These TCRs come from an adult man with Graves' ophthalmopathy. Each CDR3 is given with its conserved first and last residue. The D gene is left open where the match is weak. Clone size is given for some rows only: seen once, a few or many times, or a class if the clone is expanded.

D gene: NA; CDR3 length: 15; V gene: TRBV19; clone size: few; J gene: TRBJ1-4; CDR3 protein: CASSILVSTNEKLFF; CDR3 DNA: TGTGCCAGTAGTATATTGGTATCAACTAATGAAAAACTGTTTTTT
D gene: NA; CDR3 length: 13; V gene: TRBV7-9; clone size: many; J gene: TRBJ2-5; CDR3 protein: CASSLAGVETQYF; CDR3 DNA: TGTGCCAGCAGCTTAGCTGGGGTAGAGACCCAGTACTTC
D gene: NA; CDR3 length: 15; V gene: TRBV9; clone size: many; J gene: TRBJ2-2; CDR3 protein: CASSRTDRGTGELFF; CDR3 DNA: TGTGCCAGCAGTAGGACAGACCGGGGCACCGGGGAGCTGTTTTTT
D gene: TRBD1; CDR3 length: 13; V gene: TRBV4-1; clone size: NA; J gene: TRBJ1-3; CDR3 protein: CASRTGDGNTIYF; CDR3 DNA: TGCGCCAGCAGGACAGGGGACGGAAACACCATATATTTT
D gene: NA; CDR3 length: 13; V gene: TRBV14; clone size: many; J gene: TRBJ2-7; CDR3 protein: CASSQERVGEQYF; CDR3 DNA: TGTGCCAGCAGCCAAGAGAGGGTTGGGGAGCAGTACTTC
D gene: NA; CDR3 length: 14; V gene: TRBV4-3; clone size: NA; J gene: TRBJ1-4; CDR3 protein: CASSQAATNEKLFF; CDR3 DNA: TGCGCCAGCAGCCAGGCAGCAACTAATGAAAAACTGTTTTTT
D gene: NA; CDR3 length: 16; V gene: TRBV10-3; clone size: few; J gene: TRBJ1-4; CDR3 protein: CASSPWDTTTNEKLFF; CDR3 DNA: TGTGCCAGCAGTCCCTGGGACACAACAACTAATGAAAAACTGTTTTTT
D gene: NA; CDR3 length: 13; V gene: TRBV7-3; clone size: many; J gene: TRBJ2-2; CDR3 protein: CASSPHMDGELFF; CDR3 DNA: TGTGCCAGCAGCCCCCACATGGACGGGGAGCTGTTTTTT
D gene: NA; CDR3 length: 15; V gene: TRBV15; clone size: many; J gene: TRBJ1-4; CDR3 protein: CATSRDVGAGEKLFF; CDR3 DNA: TGTGCCACCAGCAGAGATGTGGGGGCTGGTGAAAAACTGTTTTTT
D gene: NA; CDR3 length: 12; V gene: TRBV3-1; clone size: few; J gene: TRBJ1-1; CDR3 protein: CASSHEDRKAFF; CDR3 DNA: TGTGCCAGCAGCCACGAAGACAGGAAAGCTTTCTTT
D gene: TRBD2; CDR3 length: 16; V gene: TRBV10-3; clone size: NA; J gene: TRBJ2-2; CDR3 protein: CASSGGWDLNTGELFF; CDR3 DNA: TGTGCCAGCAGCGGGGGATGGGATTTGAACACCGGGGAGCTGTTTTTT
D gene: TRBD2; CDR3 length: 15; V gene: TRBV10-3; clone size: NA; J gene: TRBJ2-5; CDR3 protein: CAISDASGYQETQYF; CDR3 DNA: TGTGCCATCAGTGACGCTAGCGGGTACCAAGAGACCCAGTACTTC
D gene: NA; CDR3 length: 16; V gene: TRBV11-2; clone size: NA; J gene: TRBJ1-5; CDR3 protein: CASSLLGGIVNQPQHF; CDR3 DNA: TGTGCCAGCAGCTTATTAGGGGGAATCGTCAATCAGCCCCAGCATTTT
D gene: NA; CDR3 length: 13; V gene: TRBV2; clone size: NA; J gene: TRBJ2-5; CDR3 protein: CASVEGGEETQYF; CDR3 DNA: TGTGCCAGCGTCGAAGGGGGAGAGGAGACCCAGTACTTC
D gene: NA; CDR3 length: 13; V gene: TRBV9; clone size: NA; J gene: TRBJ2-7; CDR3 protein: CASSAERAHEQYF; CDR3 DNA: TGTGCCAGCAGCGCCGAGAGGGCCCACGAGCAGTACTTC
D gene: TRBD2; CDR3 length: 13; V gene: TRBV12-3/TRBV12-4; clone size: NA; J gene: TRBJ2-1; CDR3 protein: CASGTSVVGEQFF; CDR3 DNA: TGTGCCAGCGGGACTAGCGTTGTTGGGGAGCAGTTCTTC
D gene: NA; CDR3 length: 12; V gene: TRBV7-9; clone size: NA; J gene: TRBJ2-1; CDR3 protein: CASSLERVEQFF; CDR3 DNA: TGTGCCAGCAGCTTAGAAAGGGTTGAGCAGTTCTTC
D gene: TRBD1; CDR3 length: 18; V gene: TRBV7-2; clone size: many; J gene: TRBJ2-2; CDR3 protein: CASSLVFYETGDTGELFF; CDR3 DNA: TGTGCCAGCAGCTTAGTCTTTTACGAGACAGGGGACACCGGGGAGCTGTTTTTT
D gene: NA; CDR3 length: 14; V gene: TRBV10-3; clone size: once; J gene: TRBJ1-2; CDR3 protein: CAVGNTEANYGYTF; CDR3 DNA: TGTGCCGTTGGAAACACTGAAGCTAACTATGGCTACACCTTC
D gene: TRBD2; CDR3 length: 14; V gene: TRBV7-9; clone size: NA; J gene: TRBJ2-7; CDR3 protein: CTSSLVGGISEQYF; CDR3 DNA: TGTACCAGCAGCTTAGTCGGGGGGATCTCCGAGCAGTACTTC
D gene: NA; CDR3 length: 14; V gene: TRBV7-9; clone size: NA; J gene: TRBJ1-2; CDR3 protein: CASSLEDQPHGYTF; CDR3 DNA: TGTGCCAGCAGCTTAGAGGATCAGCCCCATGGCTACACCTTC
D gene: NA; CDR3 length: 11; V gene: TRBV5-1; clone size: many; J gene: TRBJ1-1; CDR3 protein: CASSFTGEAFF; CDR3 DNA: TGCGCCAGCAGCTTTACAGGGGAAGCTTTCTTT
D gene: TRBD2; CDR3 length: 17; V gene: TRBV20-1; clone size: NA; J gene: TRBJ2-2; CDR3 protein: CSARDLSGTSNTGELFF; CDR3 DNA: TGCAGTGCTAGAGATCTTTCGGGGACTAGCAACACCGGGGAGCTGTTTTTT
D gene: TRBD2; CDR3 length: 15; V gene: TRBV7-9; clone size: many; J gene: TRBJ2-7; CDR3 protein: CASSRTLAGDGEQYF; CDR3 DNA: TGTGCCAGCAGCCGCACACTAGCGGGAGATGGCGAGCAGTACTTC
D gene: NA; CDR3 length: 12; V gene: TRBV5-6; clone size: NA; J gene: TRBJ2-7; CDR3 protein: CASSSASNEQYF; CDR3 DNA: TGTGCCAGCAGCTCGGCTAGCAACGAGCAGTACTTC
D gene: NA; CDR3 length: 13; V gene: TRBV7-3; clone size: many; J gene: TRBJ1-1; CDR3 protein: CASSLTPGGEAFF; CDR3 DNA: TGTGCCAGCAGCTTAACTCCGGGGGGTGAAGCTTTCTTT
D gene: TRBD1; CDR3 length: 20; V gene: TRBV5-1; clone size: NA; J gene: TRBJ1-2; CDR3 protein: CASSRPGPRDRGEWDYGYTF; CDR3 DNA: TGCGCCAGCAGCCGACCTGGCCCCCGGGACAGGGGTGAATGGGACTATGGCTACACCTTC
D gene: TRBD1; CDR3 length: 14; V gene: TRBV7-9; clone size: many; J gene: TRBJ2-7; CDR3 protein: CASSYDRGPYEQYF; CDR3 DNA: TGTGCCAGCAGCTATGACAGGGGGCCCTACGAGCAGTACTTC
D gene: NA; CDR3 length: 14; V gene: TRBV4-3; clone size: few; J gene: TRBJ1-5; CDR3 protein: CASSQDGGHQPQHF; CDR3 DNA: TGCGCCAGCAGCCAAGATGGGGGTCATCAGCCCCAGCATTTT
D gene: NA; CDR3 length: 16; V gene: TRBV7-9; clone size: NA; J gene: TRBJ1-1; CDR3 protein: CASSLVGGASNTEAFF; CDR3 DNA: TGTGCCAGCAGCTTAGTAGGGGGGGCGTCAAACACTGAAGCTTTCTTT
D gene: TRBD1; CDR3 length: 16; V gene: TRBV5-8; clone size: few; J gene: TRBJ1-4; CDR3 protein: CASSTGGQGWSEKLFF; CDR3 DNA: TGTGCCAGCAGCACAGGGGGACAGGGATGGAGTGAAAAACTGTTTTTT
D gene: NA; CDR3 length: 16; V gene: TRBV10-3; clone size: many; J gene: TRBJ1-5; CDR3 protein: CAISSGTPYSNQPQHF; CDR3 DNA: TGTGCCATCAGTAGCGGGACACCCTATAGCAATCAGCCCCAGCATTTT
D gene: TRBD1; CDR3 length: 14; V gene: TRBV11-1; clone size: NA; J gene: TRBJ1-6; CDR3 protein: CASSLRTGSSPLHF; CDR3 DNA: TGTGCCAGCAGCCTAAGGACAGGGAGTTCACCCCTCCACTTT
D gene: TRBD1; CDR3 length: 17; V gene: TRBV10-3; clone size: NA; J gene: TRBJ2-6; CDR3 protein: CASRPELGGTGANVLTF; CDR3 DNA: TGTGCCAGCCGCCCCGAGTTAGGGGGCACTGGGGCCAACGTCCTGACTTTC
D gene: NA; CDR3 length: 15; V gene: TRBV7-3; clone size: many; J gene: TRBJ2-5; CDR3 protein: CASSPGTRGQETQYF; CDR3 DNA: TGTGCCAGCAGTCCCGGGACAAGGGGTCAAGAGACCCAGTACTTC
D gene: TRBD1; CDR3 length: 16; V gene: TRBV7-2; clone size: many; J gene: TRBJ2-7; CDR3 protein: CASSPDIGSGGYEQYF; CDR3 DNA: TGTGCCAGCAGCCCCGACATTGGATCAGGGGGATACGAGCAGTACTTC
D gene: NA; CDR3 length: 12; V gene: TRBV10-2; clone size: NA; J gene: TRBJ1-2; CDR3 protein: CASSGDILGYTF; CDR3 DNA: TGCGCCAGCAGTGGGGACATCCTTGGCTACACCTTC
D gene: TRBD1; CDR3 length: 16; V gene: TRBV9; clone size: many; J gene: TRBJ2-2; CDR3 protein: CASSATGGRNTGELFF; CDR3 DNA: TGTGCCAGCAGCGCGACAGGGGGTCGGAACACCGGGGAGCTGTTTTTT
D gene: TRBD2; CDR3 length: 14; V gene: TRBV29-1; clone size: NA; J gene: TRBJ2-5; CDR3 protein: CSSPSRWEGETQYF; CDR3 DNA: TGCAGCTCCCCCTCCAGGTGGGAGGGGGAGACCCAGTACTTC
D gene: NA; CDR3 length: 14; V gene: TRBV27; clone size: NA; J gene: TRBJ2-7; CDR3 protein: CASSARDITYEQYF; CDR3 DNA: TGTGCCAGCAGTGCCCGGGACATTACCTACGAGCAGTACTTC
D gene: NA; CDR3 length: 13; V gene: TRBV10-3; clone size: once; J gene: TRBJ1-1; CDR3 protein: CASSFGGWTEAFF; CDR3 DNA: TGTGCCAGCAGTTTCGGGGGGTGGACTGAAGCTTTCTTT
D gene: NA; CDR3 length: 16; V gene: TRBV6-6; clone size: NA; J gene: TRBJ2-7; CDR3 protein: CASSEAGTEAKYEQYF; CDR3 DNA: TGTGCCAGCAGTGAAGCGGGGACAGAGGCCAAATACGAGCAGTACTTC
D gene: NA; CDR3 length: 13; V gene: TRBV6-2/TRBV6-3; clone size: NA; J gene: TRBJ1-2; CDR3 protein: CASLGGNDYGYTF; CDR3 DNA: TGTGCCAGCCTAGGAGGGAACGACTATGGCTACACCTTC
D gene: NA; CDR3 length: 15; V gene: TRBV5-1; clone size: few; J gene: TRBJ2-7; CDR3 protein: CASSPGWPSSYEQYF; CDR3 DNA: TGCGCCAGCAGCCCAGGGTGGCCGAGCTCCTACGAGCAGTACTTC
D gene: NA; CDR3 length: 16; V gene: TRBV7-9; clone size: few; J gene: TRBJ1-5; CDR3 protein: CASSLWSRGSLGPQHF; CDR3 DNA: TGTGCCAGCAGCTTATGGAGCAGGGGTTCGTTAGGGCCCCAGCATTTT
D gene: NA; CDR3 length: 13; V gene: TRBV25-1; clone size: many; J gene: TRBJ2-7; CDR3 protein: CASSEDPRDEQYF; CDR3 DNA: TGTGCCAGCAGTGAAGACCCCCGGGACGAGCAGTACTTC
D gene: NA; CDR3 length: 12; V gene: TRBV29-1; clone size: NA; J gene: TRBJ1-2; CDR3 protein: CSFGWTNYGYTF; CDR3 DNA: TGCAGCTTTGGTTGGACGAACTATGGCTACACCTTC
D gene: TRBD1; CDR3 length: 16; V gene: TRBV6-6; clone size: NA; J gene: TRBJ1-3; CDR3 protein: CASSYRGQSSGNTIYF; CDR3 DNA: TGTGCCAGCAGTTACAGGGGACAGAGCTCTGGAAACACCATATATTTT
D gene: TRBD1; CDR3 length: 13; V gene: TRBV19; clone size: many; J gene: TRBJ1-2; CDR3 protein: CASKRTGAHGYTF; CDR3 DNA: TGTGCCAGTAAGCGGACAGGGGCTCATGGCTACACCTTC
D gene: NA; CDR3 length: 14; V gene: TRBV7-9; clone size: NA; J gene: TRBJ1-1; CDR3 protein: CASSLMWGNTEAFF; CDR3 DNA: TGTGCCAGCAGCTTAATGTGGGGGAACACTGAAGCTTTCTTT